A single sample is the source of the 6 T cell receptor beta chains below, sequenced in a study of blood T cell repertoires in COVID-19. Method: immunoSEQ multiplex PCR; TCRdb's copy keeps in-frame clones and lacks some. The data show fewer than 500,000 clones, nearly 90% seen once. The source material was PBMCs or T cells enriched from blood (not recorded which). The source is a young woman with acute COVID-19.

The J gene is TRBJ2-1, the V gene TRBV7-2; D uncertain. The CDR3 is 15 residues long. Germline V gene lookup returns CDR1 SGHTA and CDR2 FQGNSA. V gave up 7 bases and J gave up 1 base, with 14 bases separating them. The CDR3 nucleotides are TGTGCCAGCAACGGCGCGATCGGGTCCTACAATGAGCAGTTCTTC. Its protein product is CASNGAIGSYNEQFF.

This chain connects TRBV6-2 or TRBV6-3 to TRBJ1-5, with TRBD1 matching 10 bases. Germline V gives CDR1 MNHEY, CDR2 SVGEGT. V gave up 1 base and J gave up 1 base; unmatched junction bases: 4. The CDR3 length is 17 residues. The CDR3 here is CASSYLPGQGSNQPQHF. The CDR3 DNA reads as TGTGCCAGCAGTTACTTACCGGGACAGGGGAGCAATCAGCCCCAGCATTTT.

The table lists this clone with a count of one. The chain couples TRBV28 to TRBJ2-7; D is perhaps TRBD2 (5 bases). Germline CDR1 and CDR2: MDHEN and SYDVKM. With 2 bases removed from V and 4 bases from J, the gap between germline ends came to 9 bases. The CDR3 length is 13 residues. The CDR3 loop reads CASSLREIYEQYF. The CDR3 DNA follows: TGTGCCAGCAGTTTACGGGAAATTTACGAGCAGTACTTC.

This sequence joins TRBV7-9 and TRBJ2-5; 13 bases are a match to TRBD2. The CDR3 loop spans 17 amino acids. Germline lookup yields CDR1 SEHNR and CDR2 FQNEAQ (reference sequence). J lost 5 bases, V lost 7 bases, and 13 bases had no gene match. This chain's CDR3 is CASNPGLAGYGRETQYF. CDR3 sequence (DNA): TGTGCCAGCAACCCGGGACTAGCGGGGTACGGGAGGGAGACCCAGTACTTC.

The rearrangement uses TRBV7-2 and TRBJ2-7; TRBD2 matches at 11 bases. Germline V CDR1 and CDR2: SGHTA, FQGNSA. Losses at the gene ends were 4 bases for V and 4 bases for J; bases not matched to a gene: 6. The CDR3 spans 15 residues. The CDR3, as DNA: TGTGCCAGCAGCTGGATGACTAGCGGGATGTACGAGCAGTACTTC. Protein product: CASSWMTSGMYEQYF.

This clone showed up just once. CDR3 region: CASSIQGSPSPLHF. CDR3 coding DNA: TGTGCCAGTAGTATACAGGGAAGTCCATCACCCCTCCACTTT. The rearrangement links TRBV19 to TRBJ1-6; D is possibly TRBD1 (5 bases). V was pared by 2 bases and J by 10 bases, with 12 bases between. Germline CDR1 LNHDA, CDR2 SQIVND (reference sequence). The CDR3 totals 14 residues.